The sequence of this T cell receptor beta chain was determined in a study of T cell repertoires in cytomegalovirus infection. The overall study: It was the public TCR beta signatures that indicated both CMV infection and matching HLA type. General study findings and limits: CMV-specific TCR beta clonotypes restricted by HLA-C were the ones dominating the ex vivo response.

This clonotype was observed at least ten times. Antigen: not known. One entry per CDR3 protein, called by TCRdb with MiXCR from the reads. The sample lists about 600,000 distinct CDR3 sequences, roughly a quarter seen once, with 6.5% to 10% in the top ten. Per the germline V gene, CDR1 is MNHEY and CDR2 is SVGAGI. The CDR3 sequence is 15 residues long. The V and J ends lost 7 bases and 4 bases, in that order; junction bases with no gene match: 11. The sequence was obtained from a human donor in good health (CMV status not recorded). Some clones in this sample may be carry-over from other donors' samples. The V gene is TRBV6-5, the J gene TRBJ2-5, with 8 bases aligning to TRBD1. Sequencing used CD8+ T cells from PBMCs. The CDR3 coding sequence is TGTGCCAGCACTCCGTCCCTAGGACAGGGAGAGACCCAGTACTTC. The encoded protein is CASTPSLGQGETQYF.